This T cell receptor beta chain derives from a study of T cell responses to AZD1222 COVID-19 vaccine. General study results and limits: Close to half of all spike-specific TCRs reportedly target regions of the variants that are unmutated. The donor group comprised mostly white British people and more females; the analysis possibly underestimated clonal diversity. Rises in breadth and depth of Spike-specific TCRs came after two AZD1222 doses.

The CDR3 is 14 residues long. The ends were cut back, 5 bases at V and 8 bases at J, with 13 bases in the middle. Germline loops: CDR1 SGHAT, CDR2 FQNNGV. TCRdb's copy holds only in-frame clones and misses some; the assay was immunoSEQ multiplex PCR. Among 130,000 to 150,000 clones listed, under 95% were seen once. Details on this clone: Its matching antigen is unknown.

This clonotype was obtained from an adult in good health. The rearrangement uses TRBV11-2 and TRBJ1-6; no definite D call. Sample: peripheral blood, taken on day 0 of AZD1222 vaccination. This chain's CDR3 is CASSPRPTDSPLHF. CDR3 nucleotides: TGTGCCAGCAGCCCACGGCCTACCGATTCACCCCTCCACTTT.